The 12 T cell receptor beta chains listed next were all sequenced from one sample in a study of blood T cell repertoires in COVID-19. Generated by immunoSEQ multiplex PCR, the TCRdb table keeps only in-frame clones and is missing some. Altogether about 160,000 clones are present, 60% to 80% being singletons, with the ten largest covering 2.8%. Sequenced sample: peripheral blood. The receptors were gathered from a man between 65 and 85 years old with acute or convalescent COVID-19.

The chain employs TRBV21-1 and TRBJ1-5; the table's D call, TRBD1, was not checked against the DNA. TRBV21-1 is an annotated pseudogene. CDR3 length equals 18 residues. The CDR3 is CASSKAPGQPNSNQPQHF. The CDR3 nucleotides are TGTGCCAGCAGCAAAGCACCCGGACAGCCGAATAGCAATCAGCCCCAGCATTTT.

The chain uses TRBV10-2 and TRBJ1-4; 9 positions agree with TRBD1. Germline assignment: CDR1 WSHSY and CDR2 SAAADI. Germline trimming cut 6 bases from V and 5 bases from J; bases unmatched to any gene: 10. CDR3 length equals 16 residues. CDR3 loop: CASRDTGGSGNEKLFF. CDR3 coding DNA: TGCGCCAGCAGGGATACAGGGGGCTCAGGAAATGAAAAACTGTTTTTT.

The chain recombines TRBV9 with TRBJ2-1; TRBD2 matches 12 bases. Germline CDR1 is SGDLS and CDR2 is YYNGEE. After removal of 4 bases from V and 7 bases from J, the junction contained 9 bases not matched to a gene. The CDR3 extends over 16 amino acids. The CDR3 bases are TGTGCCAGCAGCACCCGACTAGCGGGAGTTAATAATGAGCAGTTCTTC. Amino acids: CASSTRLAGVNNEQFF.

V is TRBV3-1 (or the pseudogene TRBV3-2) and J is TRBJ1-5; possible D gene TRBD1, 5 bases. Germline-derived CDR1 and CDR2 are LGHDT and YNNKEL (reference sequence). The CDR3 runs to 16 residues. V lost 2 bases to trimming and J lost 3 bases, with 14 bases between them. The CDR3 nucleotides read TGTGCCAGCAGCCAATCGGAAGGGGCCAACAATCAGCCCCAGCATTTT. Protein sequence: CASSQSEGANNQPQHF.

V and J are TRBV28 and TRBJ2-7, with TRBD2 matching 10 bases. CDR3 length: 13 amino acids. Germline V gene sequence: CDR1 MDHEN, CDR2 SYDVKM. With 7 bases clipped from V and 2 bases from J, the junction kept 2 bases outside the gene matches. The CDR3 reads CASISGGAYEQYF. CDR3 nucleotides: TGTGCCAGCATAAGCGGGGGGGCCTACGAGCAGTACTTC.

For this clone: Other DNA sequences of this sample code for an identical CDR3. The chain combines TRBV5-1 with TRBJ1-1; no clear D. The CDR3 extends over 13 amino acids. Between the trimmed V and J ends, which lost 0 bases and 1 base, there was a span of 4 bases. Germline lookup yields CDR1 SGHRS and CDR2 YFSETQ. CDR3 bases: TGCGCCAGCAGCTTGGATAGGAACACTGAAGCTTTCTTT. It yields the protein CASSLDRNTEAFF.

The chain joins TRBV12-3 or TRBV12-4 to TRBJ1-5; D is uncertain. V lost 6 bases to trimming and J lost 6 bases, with 12 bases between them. The CDR3 has 13 amino acids. The CDR3 region is CASSVTGFQPQHF. The CDR3 DNA is TGTGCCAGCAGCGTGACGGGTTTTCAGCCCCAGCATTTT.

The CDR3 region has the DNA TGTGCCAGCAGTTTTAGGAACACTGAAGCTTTCTTT. Residues: CASSFRNTEAFF. J is TRBJ1-1 and V is TRBV11-3; no reliable D call. The germline CDR1 and CDR2 sequences are SGHNT and YENEEA. V was shortened by 6 bases and J by 1 base, with 6 bases between the two germline ends. The CDR3 is 12 amino acids.

V is TRBV24-1 and J is TRBJ1-3; D not resolved. Germline V gene lookup returns CDR1 KGHDR and CDR2 SFDVKD. The CDR3 covers 15 residues. Trimming removed 10 bases from V and 0 bases from J, with 15 bases in between. The DNA of the CDR3 is TGTGCCACGTCTGCTAGAGGTTCCTCTGGAAACACCATATATTTT. Protein sequence: CATSARGSSGNTIYF.

The gene calls are TRBV28 and TRBJ2-2; 8 bases align to TRBD2. After removal of 3 bases from V and 4 bases from J, the junction contained 7 bases not matched to a gene. This CDR3 spans 16 amino acids. CDR1 is MDHEN, CDR2 SYDVKM, per germline. The CDR3 DNA sequence: TGTGCCAGCAGTTTCGGGGGGGGATCTAGCACCGGGGAGCTGTTTTTT. Its protein is CASSFGGGSSTGELFF.

The chain combines TRBV29-1 with TRBJ2-7, with D possibly matching TRBD2 (6 bases). Germline V CDR1 and CDR2: SQVTM, ANQGSEA. V gave up 3 bases and J gave up 1 base, with 10 bases separating them. The CDR3 contains 13 residues. The CDR3 nucleotides are TGCAGCGTTGATGGGGACTTTTCCTACGAGCAGTACTTC. Its protein is CSVDGDFSYEQYF.

The rearrangement joins TRBV20-1 to TRBJ1-1; D is perhaps TRBD1 (6 bases). Trimming removed 3 bases at V and 7 bases at J, with 15 bases between. This CDR3 spans 13 amino acids. CDR1 is DFQATT, CDR2 SNEGSKA, per germline (reference sequence). The CDR3 DNA reads as TGCAGTGCTAGTCGGGGGGCCCGGGGTGAAGCTTTCTTT. Protein: CSASRGARGEAFF.